The 29 T cell receptor beta chains below come from one sample, sequenced in a study of T cells in Graves' hyperthyroidism and ophthalmopathy. TCR beta CDR3 region amplification was performed from RNA transcripts. Primed by the HTBI set, a first-round RT-PCR was run on the TCR CDR3. TCRdb re-derived calls from the multiplex PCR reads in MiXCR, one entry per CDR3 protein. The data hold nearly 600,000 distinct CDR3 sequences, with 12% to 15% observed a single time. The sample comprised blood. The source of these receptors is a woman aged 18-35 years with Graves' ophthalmopathy.

The V gene is TRBV4-1, the J gene TRBJ1-1, with TRBD1 as a possible D gene (5 bases). Germline CDR1 is MGHRA and CDR2 is YSYEKL. V gave up 0 bases and J gave up 0 bases, with 17 bases separating them. This CDR3 has 18 residues. CDR3 residues: CASSQDRTGWGMNTEAFF. The CDR3 nucleotides are TGCGCCAGCAGCCAAGATCGAACAGGCTGGGGGATGAACACTGAAGCTTTCTTT.

CDR3 in amino acids: CASSLVGTSGRAAEQFF. As DNA, the CDR3 is TGTGCCAGCAGTCTGGTCGGCACTAGCGGGAGGGCCGCTGAGCAGTTCTTC. The gene calls are TRBV7-3 and TRBJ2-1, with 13 bases identical to TRBD2. The V gene's germline CDR1 is SGHTA and CDR2 FQGTGA. The CDR3 extends over 17 amino acids. V shed 6 bases, J shed 9 bases, and the junction held 14 bases outside the gene matches.

The V call is TRBV27, the J call TRBJ2-5; D may be TRBD1 (7 bases). CDR3 length equals 17 residues. CDR1 and CDR2 from the germline V gene are MNHEY and SMNVEV (reference sequence). Trimming stripped 3 bases from V and 0 bases from J, with 17 bases between. The CDR3 is CASSLRGARGDQETQYF. CDR3 coding DNA: TGTGCCAGCAGTTTGAGGGGTGCCAGGGGGGACCAAGAGACCCAGTACTTC.

The sample holds a few counts of this clonotype. The chain couples TRBV11-2 to TRBJ2-7; the match to TRBD2 covers 9 bases. V lost 5 bases and J lost 12; bases outside the gene matches: 14. Looked up from germline, CDR1 is SGHAT and CDR2 is FQNNGV. The CDR3 is 14 amino acids. The CDR3 region has the DNA TGTGCCAGCAGCGGAGCGGGGGGCGCGGGAGCGCGGTACTTC. Its translation is CASSGAGGAGARYF.

Comments on this clonotype: Possible read error: a much larger clone is one base away. The chain joins TRBV20-1 to TRBJ2-7; TRBD1 matches 9 bases. The CDR3 is 13 amino acids. Germline V gene lookup returns CDR1 DFQATT and CDR2 SNEGSKA (reference sequence). In DNA form, the CDR3 reads TGCGGTGCTTCGGACAGGGGTAGGGACGAGCAGTACTTC. The encoded protein is CGASDRGRDEQYF.

The table lists this clonotype with many counts. CDR3 bases: TGCAGTGCTAGAGATATCGGGGTGAACACTGAAGCTTTCTTT. Translation gives CSARDIGVNTEAFF. The chain employs TRBV20-1 and TRBJ1-1; D is uncertain. Trimming took 0 bases from V and 0 from J, leaving 8 bases between them. This CDR3 spans 14 amino acids. Per the germline V gene, CDR1 is DFQATT and CDR2 is SNEGSKA (reference sequence).

This chain uses TRBV12-3 or TRBV12-4 with TRBJ1-5, with 8 bases lining up with TRBD1. This CDR3 region has 15 residues. V lost 5 bases, J lost 7 bases, and 10 bases stayed unmatched. The CDR3: CASSAYQGAGQPQHF. In DNA, the CDR3 is TGTGCCAGCAGTGCCTACCAGGGGGCAGGGCAGCCCCAGCATTTT.

The chain recombines TRBV5-6 with TRBJ1-2; D is uncertain. This CDR3 is 12 amino acids long. Trimming removed 2 bases at V and 6 bases at J, with 8 bases between. The germline V gene has CDR1 SGHDT and CDR2 YYEEEE. The CDR3 region is CASSFTEDGYTF. The CDR3 DNA follows: TGTGCCAGCAGCTTTACGGAGGATGGCTACACCTTC.

This clonotype was recorded many times. V gene TRBV6-2 or TRBV6-3 combines with J gene TRBJ2-3; D remains ambiguous. Germline V gives CDR1 MNHEY, CDR2 SVGEGT. The CDR3 has 12 residues. Trimming stripped 6 bases from V and 8 bases from J, with 12 bases between. In DNA form, the CDR3 reads TGTGCCAGCAGGCGAGACTCGGGTACGCAGTATTTT. Amino acids: CASRRDSGTQYF.

The chain uses TRBV2 and TRBJ2-1, with 13 bases lining up with TRBD2. Per germline, CDR1 SNHLY and CDR2 FYNNEI. V shed 6 bases and J 1 base; nucleotides not matched to a gene: 9. The CDR3 has 18 amino acids. DNA for the CDR3: TGTGCCAGCAGCCTTCCCGGGACTAGCGGGATTTCCTACAATGAGCAGTTCTTC. Translating gives CASSLPGTSGISYNEQFF.

In its sample, this clonotype was seen many times. The V and J genes are TRBV6-1 and TRBJ2-3; TRBD2 agrees at 9 bases. Germline CDR1 MNHNS, CDR2 SASEGT. With 6 bases clipped from V and 2 bases from J, the junction kept 3 bases outside the gene matches. This CDR3 has 14 residues. This CDR3 is CASRASGTTDTQYF. The CDR3 nucleotides read TGTGCCAGCAGGGCTAGCGGGACCACAGATACGCAGTATTTT.

This clonotype was observed a handful of times. V and J are TRBV20-1 and TRBJ2-7; D unresolved. V was cut by 3 bases and J by 6 bases, with 12 bases left in between. The CDR3 is made up of 12 amino acids. CDR1 and CDR2 (germline): DFQATT, SNEGSKA (reference sequence). The DNA of the CDR3 is TGCAGTGCTAGTTTTTATGTAGGCGAGCAGTACTTC. As protein: CSASFYVGEQYF.

This clonotype has a count of ten or more. CDR3 coding DNA: TGTGCCAGCACGGGACCCGGGACTCCTCAAGAGACCCAGTACTTC. Protein sequence: CASTGPGTPQETQYF. J is TRBJ2-5 and V is TRBV12-3 or TRBV12-4; D may be TRBD2 (6 bases). The CDR3 is 15 amino acids. The germline V and J ends were trimmed by 7 bases and 2 bases, with 17 bases remaining between them.

This clonotype showed up many times. The rearrangement links TRBV7-9 to TRBJ1-6, with D unresolved. CDR3 size: 14 residues. Between the trimmed V and J ends, which lost 2 bases and 6 bases, there was a span of 8 bases. Germline V gives CDR1 SEHNR, CDR2 FQNEAQ (reference sequence). In nucleotides, the CDR3 is TGTGCCAGCAGCTTAACCTTCGTTAATTCACCCCTCCACTTT. Protein sequence: CASSLTFVNSPLHF.

The CDR3 reads CASSGGGAGNQPQHF. CDR3 sequence (DNA): TGCGCCAGCAGCGGGGGAGGGGCGGGCAATCAGCCCCAGCATTTT. The chain combines TRBV4-1 with TRBJ1-5, with D possibly matching TRBD1 (5 bases). Trimming pared 5 bases from V and 2 bases from J, leaving 13 bases between. CDR1 is MGHRA and CDR2 is YSYEKL in the germline V gene. The CDR3 is 15 amino acids.

The rearrangement uses TRBV30 and TRBJ1-5, with a possible D match to TRBD1 (5 bases). The CDR3 runs to 13 residues. V was shortened by 2 bases and J by 5 bases, with 10 bases between the two germline ends. Germline CDR1 and CDR2: GTSNPN and SVGIG (reference sequence). The CDR3 reads CAWSIRVDQPQHF. The DNA of the CDR3 is TGTGCCTGGAGTATCAGGGTCGATCAGCCCCAGCATTTT.

V and J are TRBV19 and TRBJ1-1, with D tentatively TRBD1 (5 bases). Germline CDR1 LNHDA, CDR2 SQIVND (reference sequence). The CDR3 extends over 13 amino acids. The ends were cut back, 8 bases at V and 5 bases at J, with 15 bases in the middle. Here the CDR3 DNA reads TGTGCCAGTGGCAGACAGACCCGGACTGAAGCTTTCTTT. This encodes CASGRQTRTEAFF.

This clonotype was detected many times. This chain links TRBV19 with TRBJ2-1, with 10 bases identical to TRBD2. Germline CDR1 LNHDA, CDR2 SQIVND (reference sequence). The junction had 7 bases not matched to a gene; V was cut back by 2 bases and J by 9 bases. The CDR3 has 15 amino acids. The DNA of the CDR3 is TGTGCCAGTAGTATAAGAGTAGCGGGGGGCGGTGAGCAGTTCTTC. Translating it yields CASSIRVAGGGEQFF.

This clonotype was seen at least ten times. The chain is built from TRBV12-3 or TRBV12-4 and TRBJ2-2, with D possibly being TRBD1 (6 bases). The CDR3 covers 14 residues. Trimming removed 5 bases from V and 1 base from J, with 8 bases in between. CDR3 sequence reads: CASSVQGNTGELFF. The DNA for the CDR3 is TGTGCCAGCAGTGTACAGGGGAACACCGGGGAGCTGTTTTTT.

This clonotype was seen a few times. The chain links TRBV12-3 or TRBV12-4 to TRBJ1-5; a possible D gene is TRBD1 (5 bases). The V end was cut by 3 bases, the J end by 2 bases, with 11 bases between. The CDR3 consists of 15 residues. This CDR3 reads CASSLMGPGNQPQHF. The CDR3 DNA reads TGTGCCAGCAGTTTGATGGGGCCTGGCAATCAGCCCCAGCATTTT.

This clonotype was recorded many times. The chain combines TRBV28 with TRBJ1-2, with D possibly TRBD1 on 6 matching bases. Germline lookup yields CDR1 MDHEN and CDR2 SYDVKM. V dropped 4 bases and J dropped 3 bases, with 9 bases sitting between them. This CDR3 spans 13 amino acids. The CDR3, as DNA: TGTGCCAGCAGTTCTGGACAGCACTATGGCTACACCTTC. Protein product: CASSSGQHYGYTF.

The chain joins TRBV27 to TRBJ2-7, with D perhaps matching TRBD1 (7 bases). Trimming removed 0 bases from V and 2 bases from J, with 14 bases in between. The CDR3 covers 16 residues. Germline CDR1 MNHEY, CDR2 SMNVEV (reference sequence). The CDR3 sequence is CASSLSQGEVPYEQYF. The CDR3 nucleotides are TGTGCCAGCAGTTTATCCCAGGGGGAGGTCCCCTACGAGCAGTACTTC.

Ten or more counts support this clonotype. The rearrangement uses TRBV11-1 and TRBJ2-1, with TRBD1 identical over 7 bases. V lost 0 bases and J lost 0; bases outside the gene matches: 2. CDR1 and CDR2 (germline): SGHAT, FQDESV (reference sequence). The CDR3 has 16 amino acids. The CDR3 sequence is CASSLAGDSSYNEQFF. The CDR3, as DNA: TGTGCCAGCAGCTTAGCTGGGGACAGCTCCTACAATGAGCAGTTCTTC.

The J gene is TRBJ2-4, the V gene TRBV27; 8 positions match TRBD2. Unmatched junction bases numbered 3, after V lost 3 bases and J lost 2 bases. The CDR3 spans 15 residues. In germline, CDR1 is MNHEY, CDR2 SMNVEV (reference sequence). The CDR3 DNA reads TGTGCCAGCAGTTTTCTAGCGGGTACCAAAAACATTCAGTACTTC. Translated: CASSFLAGTKNIQYF.

The chain carries TRBV6-1 and TRBJ1-3; TRBD1 is a possible D gene (6 bases). The V gene lost 5 bases and the J gene lost 0 bases, with 14 bases spanning the gap. CDR3 length equals 16 residues. Looked up from germline, CDR1 is MNHNS and CDR2 is SASEGT. The CDR3: CASSQDSQSSGNTIYF. DNA for the CDR3: TGTGCCAGCAGTCAGGACAGTCAGAGCTCTGGAAACACCATATATTTT.

This chain connects TRBV11-2 to TRBJ1-1; the D gene is possibly TRBD1 (5 bases). The CDR3 has 14 amino acids. CDR1 and CDR2 (germline): SGHAT, FQNNGV. With 7 bases removed from V and 4 bases from J, the gap between germline ends came to 16 bases. CDR3 coding DNA: TGTGCCAGCACCCAGTACAGGTCGGGCACTGAAGCTTTCTTT. Protein product: CASTQYRSGTEAFF.

The chain combines TRBV4-2 with TRBJ1-4; 7 positions agree with TRBD1. The CDR3 runs to 18 residues. The germline V gene encodes CDR1 LGHNA and CDR2 YNFKEQ. The trim removed 0 bases at V and 8 bases at J, leaving 15 bases unmatched. This chain's CDR3 is CASSQDPRQGEGEEKLFF. The CDR3 nucleotides read TGTGCCAGCAGCCAAGATCCCCGACAGGGCGAGGGGGAGGAAAAACTGTTTTTT.

The table lists this clonotype with a few counts. The rearrangement links TRBV18 to TRBJ1-2, with D perhaps matching TRBD1 (5 bases). The germline V gene encodes CDR1 KGHSH and CDR2 LQKENI. The V gene lost 6 bases and the J gene lost 4 bases, with 18 bases spanning the gap. The CDR3 totals 15 residues. CDR3 amino acids: CASSLETVPLYGYTF. CDR3 sequence (DNA): TGTGCCAGCTCTCTCGAGACAGTTCCACTCTATGGCTACACCTTC. The full variable domain, with the rest looked up from reference TRBV18 and TRBJ1-2, is NAGVMQNPRHLVRRRGQEARLRCSPMKGHSHVYWYRQLPEEGLKFMVYLQKENIIDESGMPKERFSAEFPKEGPSILRIQQVVRGDSAAYFCASSLETVPLYGYTFGSGTRLTVV.

In this sample, this clonotype turned up once. V gene TRBV29-1 combines with J gene TRBJ2-3; 10 bases agree with TRBD2. V lost 5 bases, J lost 5 bases, and 10 bases stayed unmatched. The CDR3 length is 15 residues. From germline, CDR1 is SQVTM and CDR2 ANQGSEA. The CDR3: CSVTPLAGRRDTQYF. The CDR3, as DNA: TGCAGCGTTACCCCACTAGCGGGAAGGAGAGATACGCAGTATTTT.